The entry that follows covers one T cell receptor (beta chain) sequence. This clone's antigen is unknown. It has no much larger one-base neighbor in the sample; base qualities were not kept. The CDR3 holds 16 amino acids from the cysteine to the phenylalanine. The sequence is cut down to CDR3 DNA, 48 bases in frame from base 1. The junction carries 14 bases between V and J, which are trimmed by 2 bases and 2 bases respectively. CDR1 and CDR2 are drawn from the germline V gene: SGHVS, FQNEAQ. TCR CDR3 regions were amplified from genomic DNA by multiplex PCR using the deep immunoSEQ assay. For each cell subset, the extracted genomic DNA was distributed evenly across all wells of several immunoSEQ 96-well plates, and each plate served as one replicate. For unsorted PBMC, each replicate PCR was loaded with about 280 ng genomic DNA, equivalent to roughly 31,000 T cell genomes. Ten immunoSEQ deep assay plates were used to sequence unsorted PBMC genomic DNA. Purified libraries were quantified with a Qubit 3.0 fluorometer, sized on a Bioanalyzer 2100, and re-quantified with the KAPA Library Quantification kit. Each immunoSEQ 96-well plate was sequenced on its own single-read 150-cycle Illumina NextSeq 550 flow cell. For the original study's pipeline: The immunoSEQ output contained only junctional sequences without quality scores, so filtering could not match that applied to full-length reads. To assign V/J genes and CDR3, sequences were annotated against IMGT germline references using PyIR, a Python wrapper for IgBLAST v1.9. Reads were removed for weak V/J assignments (E-value above 1e-6), missing CDR3, stop codons, out-of-frame junctions, or ambiguous translated residues. A V3J clonotype was defined by an identical inferred V gene, J gene, and CDR3 amino acid sequence. The percentage overlap between two repertoires was calculated by dividing the number of shared unique clonotypes by the size of the smaller repertoire. RTK rarefaction, the Chao1 estimator, and Recon v2.1 estimates of unobserved clonotypes were used to assess repertoire richness. Imported from immuneACCESS, the table was reduced by TCRdb to in-frame sequences with V and J called. These copies leave out some clones; in studies compared against another copy, an unresolved V gene accounts for under half, and the cause of the remainder is not known. Clone size and the V and J calls come from that table; the DNA yielded D and trimming. The sample includes under 600,000 clones, with roughly 79% observed a single time. The biggest ten clones account for around an eighth of the sample.

This sample is part of a study of shared clonotypes between healthy human individuals (dated by TCRdb to the early 2020s). For context, the study as a whole: A couple of women and a few men aged 18 to 49 years were included in the cohort. Leukapheresis yielded between about 0.8 and 8.9 billion PBMCs per donor. Blood TCR repertoires of a handful of healthy adults were deeply sequenced to estimate repertoire size and the extent of clonotype sharing between individuals. To increase sequencing depth and limit assay-specific biases, different laboratories used diverse techniques to prepare libraries and sequence TCR repertoires.

What the authors observed across the whole study: The genetic and exposure-history diversity represented was limited by the small number of donors. Based on pairwise subsampling, the degree of clonotype sharing among donors was expected to be affected by sequencing depth. Only blood was sampled, and tissue TCR repertoires likely differ from those in blood.

The donors were healthy, HIV-negative adults with no recently reported acute infections or vaccinations. Every donor was a Caucasian adult living in Nashville, Tennessee, USA. For unsorted samples, about 90 million PBMCs were counted and genomic DNA was extracted with the QIAamp DNA Blood Mini kit. After blood collection by leukapheresis, PBMCs were isolated using Ficoll-Histopaque density gradient centrifugation and then cryopreserved in the vapor phase of liquid nitrogen. The TCR originated in a middle-aged woman in good health. Some clones in this sample may be carry-over from other donors' samples. Here the chain combines TRBV7-8 and TRBJ2-3; too little of a D gene remains to name it. Material for sequencing was PBMCs. The DNA reads TGTGCCAGCAGCTTAAAAGTGGTACAGCCCACAGATACGCAGTATTTT. Protein translation: CASSLKVVQPTDTQYF.